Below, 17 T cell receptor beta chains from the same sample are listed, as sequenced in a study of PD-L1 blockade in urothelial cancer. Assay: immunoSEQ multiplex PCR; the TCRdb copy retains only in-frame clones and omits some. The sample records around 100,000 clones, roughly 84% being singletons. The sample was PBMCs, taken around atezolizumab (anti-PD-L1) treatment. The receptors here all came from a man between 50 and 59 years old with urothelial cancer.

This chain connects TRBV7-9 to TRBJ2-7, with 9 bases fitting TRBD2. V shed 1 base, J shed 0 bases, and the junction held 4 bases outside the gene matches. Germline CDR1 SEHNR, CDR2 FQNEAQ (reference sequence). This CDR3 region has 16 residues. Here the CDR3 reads CASSLGLAASSYEQYF. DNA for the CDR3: TGTGCCAGCAGCTTAGGACTAGCGGCAAGCTCCTACGAGCAGTACTTC.

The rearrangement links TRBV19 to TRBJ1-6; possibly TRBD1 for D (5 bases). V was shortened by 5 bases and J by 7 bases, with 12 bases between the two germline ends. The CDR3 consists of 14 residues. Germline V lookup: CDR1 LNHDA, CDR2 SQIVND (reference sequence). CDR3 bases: TGTGCCAGTAGTCCAGCGAGACAGAATTCACCCCTCCACTTT. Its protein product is CASSPARQNSPLHF. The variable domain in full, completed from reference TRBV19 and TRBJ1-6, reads DGGITQSPKYLFRKEGQNVTLSCEQNLNHDAMYWYRQDPGQGLRLIYYSQIVNDFQKGDIAEGYSVSREKKESFPLTVTSAQKNPTAFYLCASSPARQNSPLHFGNGTRLTVT.

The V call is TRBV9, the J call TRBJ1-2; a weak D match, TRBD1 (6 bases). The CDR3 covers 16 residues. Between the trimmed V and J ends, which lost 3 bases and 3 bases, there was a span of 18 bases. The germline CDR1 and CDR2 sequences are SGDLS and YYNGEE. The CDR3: CASSARGIGPDYGYTF. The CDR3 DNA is TGTGCCAGCAGCGCTAGGGGGATTGGGCCTGACTATGGCTACACCTTC.

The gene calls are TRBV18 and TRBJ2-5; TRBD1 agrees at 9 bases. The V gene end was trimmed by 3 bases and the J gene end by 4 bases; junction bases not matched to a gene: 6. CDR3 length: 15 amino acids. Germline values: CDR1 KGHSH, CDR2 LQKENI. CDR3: CASSPRTGEGETQYF. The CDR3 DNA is TGTGCCAGCTCACCCCGGACAGGGGAGGGAGAGACCCAGTACTTC.

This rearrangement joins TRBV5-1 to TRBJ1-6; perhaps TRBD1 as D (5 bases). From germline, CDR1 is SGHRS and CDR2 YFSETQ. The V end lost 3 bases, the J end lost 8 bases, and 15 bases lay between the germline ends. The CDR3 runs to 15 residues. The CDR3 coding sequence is TGCGCCAGCAGCTCGTCCGGGACGGGAGATTCACCCCTCCACTTT. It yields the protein CASSSSGTGDSPLHF.

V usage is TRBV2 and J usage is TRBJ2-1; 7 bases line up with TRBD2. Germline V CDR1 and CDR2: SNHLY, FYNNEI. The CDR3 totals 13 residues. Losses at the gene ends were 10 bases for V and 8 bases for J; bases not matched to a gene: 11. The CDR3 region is CATRGLDYDEQFF. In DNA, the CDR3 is TGTGCCACCAGAGGACTAGACTATGATGAGCAGTTCTTC. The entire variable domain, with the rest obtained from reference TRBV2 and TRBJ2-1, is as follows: EPEVTQTPSHQVTQMGQEVILRCVPISNHLYFYWYRQILGQKVEFLVSFYNNEISEKSEIFDDQFSVERPDGSNFTLKIRSTKLEDSAMYFCATRGLDYDEQFFGPGTRLTVL.

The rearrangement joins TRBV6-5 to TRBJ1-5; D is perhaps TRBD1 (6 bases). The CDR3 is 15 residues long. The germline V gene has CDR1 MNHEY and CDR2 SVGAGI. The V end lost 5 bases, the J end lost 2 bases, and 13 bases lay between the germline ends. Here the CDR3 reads CASSATGLGNQPQHF. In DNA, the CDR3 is TGTGCCAGCAGTGCTACAGGGCTTGGCAATCAGCCCCAGCATTTT.

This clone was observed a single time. The CDR3 reads CASSFNSNQPQHF. As DNA, the CDR3 is TGTGCCAGCAGCTTTAATAGCAATCAGCCCCAGCATTTT. The chain uses TRBV7-9 and TRBJ1-5; no clear D gene. The CDR3 runs to 13 residues. In germline, CDR1 is SEHNR, CDR2 FQNEAQ (reference sequence). Trimming removed 3 bases from V and 0 bases from J, with 3 bases in between.

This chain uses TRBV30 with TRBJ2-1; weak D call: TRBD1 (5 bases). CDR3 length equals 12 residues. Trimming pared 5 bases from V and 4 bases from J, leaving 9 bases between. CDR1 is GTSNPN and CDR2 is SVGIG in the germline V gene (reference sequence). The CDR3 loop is CAWQGLYNEQFF. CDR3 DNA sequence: TGTGCCTGGCAGGGATTGTACAATGAGCAGTTCTTC.

CDR3 coding DNA: TGTGCCAGCAGCCAAGGACTAGCGGGTTACAATGAGCAGTTCTTC. Encoded protein: CASSQGLAGYNEQFF. The rearrangement links TRBV11-1 to TRBJ2-1, with 11 bases that match TRBD2. The CDR3 consists of 15 residues. Losses at the gene ends were 5 bases for V and 4 bases for J; bases not matched to a gene: 4. The germline V gene encodes CDR1 SGHAT and CDR2 FQDESV (reference sequence).

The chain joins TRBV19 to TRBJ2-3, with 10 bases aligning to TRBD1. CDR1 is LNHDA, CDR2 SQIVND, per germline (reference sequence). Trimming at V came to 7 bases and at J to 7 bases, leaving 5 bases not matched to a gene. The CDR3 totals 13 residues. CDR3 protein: CASIRTGGNTQYF. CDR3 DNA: TGTGCCAGTATTCGGACAGGGGGGAATACGCAGTATTTT.

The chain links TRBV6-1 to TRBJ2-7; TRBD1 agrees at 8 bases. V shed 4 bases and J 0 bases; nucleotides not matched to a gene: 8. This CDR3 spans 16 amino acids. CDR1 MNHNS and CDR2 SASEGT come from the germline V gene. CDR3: CASSAQGQGLSYEQYF. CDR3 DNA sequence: TGTGCCAGCAGTGCACAAGGACAGGGCCTCTCCTACGAGCAGTACTTC.

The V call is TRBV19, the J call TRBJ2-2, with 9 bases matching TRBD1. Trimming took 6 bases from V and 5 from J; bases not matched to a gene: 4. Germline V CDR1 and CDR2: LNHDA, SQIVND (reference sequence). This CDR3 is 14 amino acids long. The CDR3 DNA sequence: TGTGCCAGTAGAGACAGGGGGGGAACCGGGGAGCTGTTTTTT. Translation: CASRDRGGTGELFF.

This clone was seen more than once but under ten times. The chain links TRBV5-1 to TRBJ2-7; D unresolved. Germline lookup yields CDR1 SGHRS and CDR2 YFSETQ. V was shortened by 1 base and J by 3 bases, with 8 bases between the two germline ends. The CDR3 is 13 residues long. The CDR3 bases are TGCGCCAGCAGCTTGACTACCAGCTACGAGCAGTACTTC. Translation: CASSLTTSYEQYF.

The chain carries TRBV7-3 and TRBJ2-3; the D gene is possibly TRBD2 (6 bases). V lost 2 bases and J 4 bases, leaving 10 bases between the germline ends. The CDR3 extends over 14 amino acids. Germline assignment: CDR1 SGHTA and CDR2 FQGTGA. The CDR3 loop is CASSLRRGADTQYF. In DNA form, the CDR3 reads TGTGCCAGCAGCTTACGGCGGGGCGCAGATACGCAGTATTTT.

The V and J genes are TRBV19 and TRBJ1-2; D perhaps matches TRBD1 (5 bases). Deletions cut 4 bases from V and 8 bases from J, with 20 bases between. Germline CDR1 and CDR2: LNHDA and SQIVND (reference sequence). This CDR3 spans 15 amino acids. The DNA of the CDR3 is TGTGCCAGTAGTACGTCGTGGGGCCAGGGAGGCGGCTACACCTTC. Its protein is CASSTSWGQGGGYTF.

The CDR3 loop is CASSTGWGLDSGELFF. The CDR3 coding sequence is TGTGCCAGCAGCACAGGATGGGGACTAGATTCCGGGGAGCTGTTTTTT. The chain links TRBV13 to TRBJ2-2, with 8 bases identical to TRBD2. Germline trimming cut 5 bases from V and 6 bases from J; bases unmatched to any gene: 11. CDR3 length equals 16 residues. From germline, CDR1 is PRHDT and CDR2 FYEKMQ (reference sequence).